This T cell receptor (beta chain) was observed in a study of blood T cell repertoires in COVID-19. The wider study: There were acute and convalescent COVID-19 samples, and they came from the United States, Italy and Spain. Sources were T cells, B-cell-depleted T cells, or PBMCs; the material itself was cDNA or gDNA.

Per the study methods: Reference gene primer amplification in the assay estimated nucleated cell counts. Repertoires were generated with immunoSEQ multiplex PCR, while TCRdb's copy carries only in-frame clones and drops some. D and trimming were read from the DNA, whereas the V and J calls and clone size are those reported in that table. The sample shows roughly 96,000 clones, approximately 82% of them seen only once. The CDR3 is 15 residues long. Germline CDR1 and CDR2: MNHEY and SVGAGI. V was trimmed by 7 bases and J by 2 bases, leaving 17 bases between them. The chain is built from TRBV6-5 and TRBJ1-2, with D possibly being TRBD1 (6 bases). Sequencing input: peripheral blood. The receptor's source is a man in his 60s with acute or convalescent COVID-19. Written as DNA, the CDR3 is TGTGCCAGCACCCGGCATGGGGGCGAAAACTATGGCTACACCTTC. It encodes CASTRHGGENYGYTF.